These 20 T cell receptor beta chains were sequenced from one sample in a study of blood T cell repertoires in COVID-19. Clones were sequenced by immunoSEQ multiplex PCR, and TCRdb holds only the in-frame ones, with some missing. Of a few hundred thousand clones listed, over 75% are singletons. Sequencing was performed on PBMCs or T cells enriched from blood (not recorded which). The origin of the receptors is a young woman who had recovered from COVID-19.

The chain recombines TRBV30 with TRBJ1-6; 8 positions match TRBD1. The V and J ends lost 2 bases and 6 bases, in that order; junction bases with no gene match: 6. CDR3 length: 15 residues. Germline-derived CDR1 and CDR2 are GTSNPN and SVGIG (reference sequence). The CDR3 region is CAWSRSGGSNSPLHF. DNA for the CDR3: TGTGCCTGGAGTCGATCAGGGGGCAGTAATTCACCCCTCCACTTT.

This rearrangement joins TRBV5-4 to TRBJ1-2, with D unclear. This CDR3 spans 13 amino acids. Trimming removed 3 bases from V and 4 bases from J, with 10 bases in between. Looked up from germline, CDR1 is SGHNT and CDR2 is YYREEE (reference sequence). The CDR3 sequence: CASSSPGIYGYTF. The CDR3 nucleotides read TGTGCCAGCAGCTCCCCGGGGATCTATGGCTACACCTTC.

The V and J genes are TRBV2 and TRBJ1-1; 7 bases are a match to TRBD1. V dropped 6 bases and J dropped 4; count of bases not matched to a gene: 8. Germline CDR1 reads SNHLY; CDR2 reads FYNNEI. CDR3 length: 14 residues. The CDR3 region is CASRRTGAGTEAFF. The CDR3 DNA reads TGTGCCAGCAGACGAACAGGGGCGGGCACTGAAGCTTTCTTT.

The CDR3 sequence is CASSSFTDTQYF. The CDR3 region has the DNA TGTGCCAGCAGCTCTTTCACAGATACGCAGTATTTT. The rearrangement links TRBV11-2 to TRBJ2-3; D call uncertain. This CDR3 spans 12 amino acids. Germline values: CDR1 SGHAT, CDR2 FQNNGV. V lost 4 bases, J lost 2 bases, and 4 bases lay in between.

The chain combines TRBV5-8 with TRBJ2-2; D may be TRBD1 (5 bases). V lost 4 bases and J lost 4, with 14 bases in between. There are 15 residues in the CDR3. Germline loops: CDR1 SGHTS, CDR2 YDEGEE. The CDR3 DNA is TGTGCCAGCAGCCCATTTTTAAGGGGCACCGGGGAGCTGTTTTTT. Residues: CASSPFLRGTGELFF.

On this clone: This same CDR3 is encoded by further DNA sequences in the sample. The genes are TRBV10-2 and TRBJ2-2, with TRBD2 identical over 9 bases. From germline, CDR1 is WSHSY and CDR2 SAAADI. Trimming at V came to 3 bases and at J to 4 bases, leaving 3 bases not matched to a gene. This CDR3 has 15 amino acids. The CDR3 is CASSESSGGTGELFF. The CDR3 bases are TGCGCCAGCAGTGAAAGTAGCGGGGGCACCGGGGAGCTGTTTTTT.

This chain joins TRBV27 and TRBJ1-5; D gene unclear. Germline CDR1 MNHEY, CDR2 SMNVEV (reference sequence). This CDR3 is 14 amino acids long. The germline V and J ends were trimmed by 6 bases and 7 bases, with 16 bases remaining between them. CDR3 region: CASRINFAEQPQHF. For the CDR3, the DNA is TGTGCCAGCAGAATAAACTTCGCGGAACAGCCCCAGCATTTT.

The chain is built from TRBV5-1 and TRBJ2-2, with TRBD1 as a possible D gene (6 bases). The CDR3 is 14 amino acids. Germline CDR1 is SGHRS and CDR2 is YFSETQ. The V gene lost 6 bases and the J gene lost 5 bases, with 14 bases spanning the gap. CDR3 in DNA: TGCGCCAGCACCTCAGGGGAACGTACCGGGGAGCTGTTTTTT. Amino acids: CASTSGERTGELFF.

This clone was seen only once. The V gene is TRBV11-1, the J gene TRBJ2-7; tentatively, D is TRBD2 (6 bases). Looked up from germline, CDR1 is SGHAT and CDR2 is FQDESV (reference sequence). Deletions cut 5 bases from V and 3 bases from J, with 14 bases between. There are 14 residues in the CDR3. CDR3 sequence: CASSGLGGNYEQYF. The DNA for the CDR3 is TGTGCCAGCAGCGGCCTGGGGGGAAACTACGAGCAGTACTTC.

J is TRBJ1-4 and V is TRBV24-1, with 7 bases fitting TRBD1. The CDR3 is 13 amino acids. V lost 7 bases and J lost 6; bases outside the gene matches: 4. Germline CDR1 KGHDR, CDR2 SFDVKD. The CDR3 sequence: CATRGQADEKLFF. DNA of the CDR3: TGTGCCACCAGAGGACAGGCAGATGAAAAACTGTTTTTT.

CDR3 sequence: CATARGLDTEAFF. CDR3 bases: TGTGCCACCGCCAGGGGGCTGGACACTGAAGCTTTCTTT. This chain uses TRBV24-1 with TRBJ1-1; 8 positions match TRBD1. The CDR3 consists of 13 residues. V lost 9 bases and J lost 3; bases outside the gene matches: 5. Per germline, CDR1 KGHDR and CDR2 SFDVKD.

The V gene is TRBV10-2, the J gene TRBJ2-5; 10 bases align to TRBD1. The CDR3 contains 15 residues. V was pared by 6 bases and J by 3 bases, with 7 bases of the junction left unmatched. Per the germline V gene, CDR1 is WSHSY and CDR2 is SAAADI. In DNA, the CDR3 is TGCGCCAGCAGATTGACAGGGGGCCGGGAAGAGACCCAGTACTTC. It is translated as CASRLTGGREETQYF.

This clone was found a few times. The chain has TRBV19 and TRBJ1-5, with D uncertain. The CDR3 runs to 15 residues. Between the trimmed V and J ends, which lost 7 bases and 5 bases, there was a span of 18 bases. The germline V gene has CDR1 LNHDA and CDR2 SQIVND (reference sequence). CDR3 sequence: CASTEWAVIDQPQHF. CDR3 coding DNA: TGTGCCAGTACCGAGTGGGCAGTGATAGATCAGCCCCAGCATTTT.

CDR3 sequence (DNA): TGTGCCAGCACCTCCCAGGCCGGCGGCTACACCTTC. As protein: CASTSQAGGYTF. The chain employs TRBV6-5 and TRBJ1-2; D is undetermined. Germline V gives CDR1 MNHEY, CDR2 SVGAGI. V was pared by 7 bases and J by 8 bases, with 14 bases between. The CDR3 is 12 amino acids.

V usage is TRBV2 and J usage is TRBJ1-2; 9 bases align to TRBD1. The CDR3 has 12 residues. J gave up 8 bases and V 8 bases, and 6 bases lay outside the gene matches. CDR1 is SNHLY, CDR2 FYNNEI, per germline. CDR3 coding DNA: TGTGCCAGCGTGAACAGGGGGCAAGGCTACACCTTC. Protein product: CASVNRGQGYTF.

A single count supports this clone. This chain links TRBV3-1 (or the pseudogene TRBV3-2) with TRBJ1-2; weak D call: TRBD1 (5 bases). This CDR3 is built from 12 residues. Germline V CDR1 and CDR2: LGHDT, YNNKEL (reference sequence). Deletions cut 4 bases from V and 12 bases from J, with 15 bases between. The CDR3 is CASSPLQQAHTF. As DNA, the CDR3 is TGTGCCAGCAGCCCCCTCCAACAGGCCCACACCTTC.

The V gene is TRBV27, the J gene TRBJ2-1; TRBD1 is a possible D gene (6 bases). The V end lost 3 bases, the J end lost 2 bases, and 11 bases lay between the germline ends. The CDR3 is 15 residues long. Germline CDR1 and CDR2: MNHEY and SMNVEV (reference sequence). CDR3 protein: CASSFGTYPYNEQFF. DNA for the CDR3: TGTGCCAGCAGTTTCGGGACATACCCCTACAATGAGCAGTTCTTC.

This chain uses TRBV2 with TRBJ1-2; the D is unclear. The CDR3 runs to 11 residues. Trimming pared 7 bases from V and 8 bases from J, leaving 11 bases between. The germline CDR1 and CDR2 sequences are SNHLY and FYNNEI. The CDR3 protein is CASTGMGGYTF. CDR3 nucleotides: TGTGCCAGCACGGGGATGGGCGGCTACACCTTC.

The rearrangement uses TRBV6-5 and TRBJ1-2; D is unclear. Deletions cut 10 bases from V and 6 bases from J, with 18 bases between. CDR3 length: 13 residues. The V gene's germline CDR1 is MNHEY and CDR2 SVGAGI. The chain's CDR3 is CATFKRFFHGYTF. CDR3 DNA sequence: TGTGCCACCTTTAAACGGTTTTTCCATGGCTACACCTTC.

The chain couples TRBV19 to TRBJ1-4, with 8 bases matching TRBD1. CDR3 length: 13 amino acids. The V gene's germline CDR1 is LNHDA and CDR2 SQIVND (reference sequence). Trimming cost V 7 bases and J 7 bases; bases outside gene matches: 5. CDR3 in amino acids: CASKGRGREKLFF. DNA for the CDR3: TGTGCCAGTAAAGGCAGGGGGCGTGAAAAACTGTTTTTT.